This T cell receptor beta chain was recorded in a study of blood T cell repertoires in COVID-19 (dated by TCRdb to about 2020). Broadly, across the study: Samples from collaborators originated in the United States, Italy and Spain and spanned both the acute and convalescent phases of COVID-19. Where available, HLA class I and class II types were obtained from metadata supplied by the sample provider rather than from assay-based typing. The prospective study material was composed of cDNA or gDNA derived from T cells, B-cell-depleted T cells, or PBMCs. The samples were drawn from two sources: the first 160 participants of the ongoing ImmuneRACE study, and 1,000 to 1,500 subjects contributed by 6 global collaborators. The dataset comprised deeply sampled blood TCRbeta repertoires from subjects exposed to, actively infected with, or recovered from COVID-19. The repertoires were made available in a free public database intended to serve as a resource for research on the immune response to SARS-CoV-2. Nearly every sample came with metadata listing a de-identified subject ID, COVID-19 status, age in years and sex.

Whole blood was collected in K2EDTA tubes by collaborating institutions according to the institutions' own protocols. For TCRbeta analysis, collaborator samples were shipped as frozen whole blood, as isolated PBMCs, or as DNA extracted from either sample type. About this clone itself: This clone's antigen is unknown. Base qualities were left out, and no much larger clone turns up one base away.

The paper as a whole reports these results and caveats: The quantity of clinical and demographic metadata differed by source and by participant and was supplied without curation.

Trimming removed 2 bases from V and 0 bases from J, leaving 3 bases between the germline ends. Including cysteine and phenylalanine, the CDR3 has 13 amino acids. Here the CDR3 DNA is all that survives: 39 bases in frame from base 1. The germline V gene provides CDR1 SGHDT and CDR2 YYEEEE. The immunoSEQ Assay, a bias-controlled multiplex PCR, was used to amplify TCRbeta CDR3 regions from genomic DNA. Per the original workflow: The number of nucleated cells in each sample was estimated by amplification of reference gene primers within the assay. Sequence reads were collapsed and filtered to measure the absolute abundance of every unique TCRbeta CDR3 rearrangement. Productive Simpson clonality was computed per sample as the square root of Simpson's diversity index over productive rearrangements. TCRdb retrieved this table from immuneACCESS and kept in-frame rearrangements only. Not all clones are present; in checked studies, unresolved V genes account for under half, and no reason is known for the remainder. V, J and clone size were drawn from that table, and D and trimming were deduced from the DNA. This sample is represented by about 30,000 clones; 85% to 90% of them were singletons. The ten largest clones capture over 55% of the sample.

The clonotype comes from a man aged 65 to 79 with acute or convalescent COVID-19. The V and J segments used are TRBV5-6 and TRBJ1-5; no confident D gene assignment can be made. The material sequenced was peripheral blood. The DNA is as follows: TGTGCCAGCAGCTTCGGTAGCAATCAGCCCCAGCATTTT. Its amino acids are CASSFGSNQPQHF.